This T cell receptor (beta chain) was captured in a study of T cell responses to AZD1222 COVID-19 vaccine. Study-wide points: Among spike-specific TCRs, nearly half reportedly target unmutated variant regions. Donor demographics were predominantly white British with a female majority; clonal diversity may be underestimated.

Worth noting for this clone: What it binds is unknown.

Some clones are missing from TCRdb's copy, which holds only in-frame ones; the method was immunoSEQ multiplex PCR. The sample has 75,000 or so clones; 80% to 95% are singletons. The V end was cut by 3 bases, the J end by 4 bases, with 15 bases between. CDR3 size: 16 residues. CDR1 is MGHRA, CDR2 YSYEKL, per germline. This specimen was peripheral blood, taken 28 days after the second AZD1222 dose. This TCR was recovered from an adult who received the AZD1222 COVID-19 vaccine. The rearrangement links TRBV4-1 to TRBJ2-2; no definite D call. The CDR3 here is CASSHGRPSFTGELFF. DNA of the CDR3: TGCGCCAGCAGCCACGGCCGACCTTCATTCACCGGGGAGCTGTTTTTT.